This TCR beta chain is drawn from a study of cytomegalovirus exposure and HLA in healthy donors. The V gene's germline CDR1 is SGHTA and CDR2 FQGNSA. V gave up 3 bases and J gave up 6 bases; unmatched junction bases: 5. The CDR3 covers 15 residues. The table lists this clone with a count of one. Primers: 60 Vbeta forward and 13 Jbeta reverse. Here immunoSEQ multiplex PCR was the method, and the copy in TCRdb shows in-frame clones only, minus some. The sample consists of over 65,000 clones, 70% to 80% of them appearing once. The sequence came from a human donor in good health. The sample was PBMCs. The gene calls are TRBV7-2 and TRBJ1-6; 7 nucleotides match TRBD1. The chain's CDR3 is CASSFPYRGNSPLHF. The CDR3 DNA reads as TGTGCCAGCAGCTTCCCCTACAGGGGTAATTCACCCCTCCACTTT.